Below are 10 T cell receptor beta chains sequenced from a single sample in a study of identical twins. A single record per CDR3 protein comes from TCRdb applying MiXCR to the 5' RACE reads. The sample holds some 600,000 distinct CDR3 sequences, around 7.5% seen once. These same data were also listed under a study on yellow fever vaccine responses in identical twins.

Sequenced input: PBMCs. The source of these receptors is a woman in her late teens or twenties in good health.

V is TRBV2 and J is TRBJ2-7; no clear D gene. Per the germline V gene, CDR1 is SNHLY and CDR2 is FYNNEI. Trimming took off 3 bases at V and 11 bases at J, with 14 bases between the two ends. The CDR3 length is 12 residues. The CDR3 spells CASSDAIAGEYF. For the CDR3, the DNA is TGTGCCAGCAGTGACGCTATAGCTGGGGAGTACTTC.

In this sample, this clonotype turned up a few times. In DNA form, the CDR3 reads TGTGCCAGCAGTGAATCAAGGCGGGGAAAGACAGATACGCAGTATTTT. It encodes CASSESRRGKTDTQYF. V usage is TRBV6-1 and J usage is TRBJ2-3, with a weak D call TRBD2 (6 bases). Trimming took 2 bases from V and 3 from J, leaving 15 bases between them. CDR3 size: 16 residues. Germline V gives CDR1 MNHNS, CDR2 SASEGT.

In this sample, this clonotype turned up a few times. At one end, the junction sequence differs from germline, possibly due to a read error. The rearrangement links TRBV12-3 or TRBV12-4 to TRBJ2-3; 7 nucleotides match TRBD1. This CDR3 has 12 amino acids. CDR3 bases: TGTGCCAGCAGGTCCGGGACAGCTACGCAGTATTTT. Its translation is CASRSGTATQYF.

The chain uses TRBV7-9 and TRBJ2-3; TRBD1 matches at 8 bases. CDR3 size: 17 residues. From germline, CDR1 is SEHNR and CDR2 FQNEAQ (reference sequence). V was pared by 5 bases and J by 2 bases, with 12 bases of the junction left unmatched. CDR3 sequence reads: CASSPIGRTGNTDTQYF. DNA for the CDR3: TGTGCCAGCAGCCCTATAGGGCGGACAGGGAACACAGATACGCAGTATTTT.

This chain uses TRBV7-8 with TRBJ2-7; no reliable D call. V lost 3 bases and J 3 bases, leaving 21 bases between the germline ends. The CDR3 is 17 residues long. The germline V gene has CDR1 SGHVS and CDR2 FQNEAQ. The DNA for the CDR3 is TGTGCCAGCAGCTTTCGGTCGGGCTCCGGTACAATCTACGAGCAGTACGTC. As protein: CASSFRSGSGTIYEQYV.

This clonotype has a handful of counts. V usage is TRBV20-1 and J usage is TRBJ2-3, with no clear D. Germline V gene data show CDR1 as DFQATT and CDR2 as SNEGSKA (reference sequence). The length of the CDR3 is 15 residues. Trimming removed 4 bases from V and 1 base from J, with 15 bases in between. The CDR3 loop reads CSATTTELGTDTQYF. The CDR3, as DNA: TGCAGTGCTACAACAACGGAGTTAGGCACAGATACGCAGTATTTT.

This clonotype was detected a few times. J is TRBJ2-7 and V is TRBV3-1, with D perhaps TRBD1 or TRBD2 (5 bases each). Germline CDR1 LGHDT, CDR2 YNNKEL (reference sequence). CDR3 size: 13 residues. Trimming left V 4 bases short and J 3 bases short, with 10 bases between. As DNA, the CDR3 is TGTGCCAGCAGCCGTGGGGGTTACTACGAGCAGTACTTC. This gives the protein CASSRGGYYEQYF.

The table lists this clonotype with a few counts. This chain uses TRBV12-3 or TRBV12-4 with TRBJ2-2; TRBD2 might be the D (5 bases). V dropped 5 bases and J dropped 3 bases, with 10 bases sitting between them. The CDR3 has 14 residues. CDR3 sequence reads: CASSPGSDTGELFF. The CDR3 region has the DNA TGTGCCAGCAGTCCGGGGTCCGACACCGGGGAGCTGTTTTTT.

This clonotype came up a few times. The V call is TRBV7-4, the J call TRBJ2-3; D is uncertain. The CDR3 sequence is 15 residues long. Germline V gene sequence: CDR1 SGHVT, CDR2 SQSDAQ. Trimming cost V 4 bases and J 4 bases, with 15 bases left between them. The CDR3 loop is CASSSQHWEPDTQYF. The CDR3 bases are TGTGCCAGCAGCTCCCAACATTGGGAACCAGATACGCAGTATTTT.

A few counts support this clonotype. The CDR3 DNA reads as TGTGCCAGCAGTTACTCCACAGGGGTCCGGGAGACCCAGTACTTC. It yields the protein CASSYSTGVRETQYF. J is TRBJ2-5 and V is TRBV6-5; 7 nucleotides agree with TRBD1. CDR1 is MNHEY and CDR2 is SVGAGI in the germline V gene. V shed 0 bases and J 5 bases; nucleotides not matched to a gene: 6. The CDR3 has 15 amino acids.